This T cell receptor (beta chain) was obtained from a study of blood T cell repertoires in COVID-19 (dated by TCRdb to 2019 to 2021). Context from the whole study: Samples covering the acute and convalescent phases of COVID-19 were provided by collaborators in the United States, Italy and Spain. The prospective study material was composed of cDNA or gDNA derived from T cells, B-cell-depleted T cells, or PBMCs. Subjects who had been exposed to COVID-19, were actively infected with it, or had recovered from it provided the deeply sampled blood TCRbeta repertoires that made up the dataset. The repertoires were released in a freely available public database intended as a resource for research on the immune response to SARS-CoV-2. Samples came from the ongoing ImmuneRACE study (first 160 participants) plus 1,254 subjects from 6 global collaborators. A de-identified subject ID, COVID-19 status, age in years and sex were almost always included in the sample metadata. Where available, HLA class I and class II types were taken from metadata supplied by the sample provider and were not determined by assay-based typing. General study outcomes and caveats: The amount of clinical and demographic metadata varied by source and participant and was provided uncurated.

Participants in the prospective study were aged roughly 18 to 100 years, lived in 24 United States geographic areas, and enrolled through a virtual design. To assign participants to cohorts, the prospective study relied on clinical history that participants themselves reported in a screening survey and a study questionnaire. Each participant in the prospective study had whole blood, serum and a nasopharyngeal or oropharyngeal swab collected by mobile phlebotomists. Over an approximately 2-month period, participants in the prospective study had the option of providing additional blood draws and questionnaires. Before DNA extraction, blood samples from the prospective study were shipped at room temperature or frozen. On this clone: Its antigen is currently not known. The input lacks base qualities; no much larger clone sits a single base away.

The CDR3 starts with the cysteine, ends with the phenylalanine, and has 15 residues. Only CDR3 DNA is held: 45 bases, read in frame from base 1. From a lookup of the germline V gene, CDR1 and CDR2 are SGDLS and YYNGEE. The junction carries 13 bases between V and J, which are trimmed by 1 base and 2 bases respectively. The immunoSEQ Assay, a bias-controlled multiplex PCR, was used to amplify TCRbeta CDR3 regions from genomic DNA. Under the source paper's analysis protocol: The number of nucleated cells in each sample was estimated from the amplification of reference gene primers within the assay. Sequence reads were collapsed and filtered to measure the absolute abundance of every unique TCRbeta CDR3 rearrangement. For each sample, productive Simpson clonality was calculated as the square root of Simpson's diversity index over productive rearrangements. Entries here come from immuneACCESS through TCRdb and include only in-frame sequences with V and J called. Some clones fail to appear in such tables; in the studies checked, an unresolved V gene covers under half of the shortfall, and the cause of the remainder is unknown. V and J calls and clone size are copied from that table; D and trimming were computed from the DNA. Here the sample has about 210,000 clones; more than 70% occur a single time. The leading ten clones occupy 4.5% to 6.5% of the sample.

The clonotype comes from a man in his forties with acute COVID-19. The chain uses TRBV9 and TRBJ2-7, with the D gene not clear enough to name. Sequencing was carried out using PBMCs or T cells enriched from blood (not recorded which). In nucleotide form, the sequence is TGTGCCAGCAGCGTATATGGTGCTGAGACCTACGAGCAGTACTTC. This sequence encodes CASSVYGAETYEQYF.